Listed below are T cell receptor beta chains from one sample, sequenced in a study of blood T cell repertoires in COVID-19. Sequencing was performed with immunoSEQ multiplex PCR; in TCRdb, only in-frame clones are kept and a portion is missing. The data hold 250,000 to 300,000 clones, with around nine tenths observed a single time. The specimen sequenced was peripheral blood. These receptors came from a man aged 25-45 years with active or convalescent COVID-19. The CDR3 runs from the conserved cysteine through the conserved F or W. The D gene is left open where the match is weak. Clone size appears in some rows only: once, few, many, or a class for an expanded clone.

TRBD2 | TRBJ2-1 | . | TRBV6-6 | TGTGCCAGCAGCCGGGGGGGCTCCTACAATGAGCAGTTCTTC | CASSRGGSYNEQFF
. | TRBJ1-5 | . | TRBV4-1 | TGCGCCAGCAGCCAAGACTCGTTAGGCAATCAGCCCCAGCATTTT | CASSQDSLGNQPQHF
. | TRBJ1-5 | few | TRBV19 | TGTGCCAGTAGTGTTCAGAGGGATCAGCCCCAGCATTTT | CASSVQRDQPQHF
. | TRBJ1-2 | . | TRBV19 | TGTGCCAGTAGGGGGGGAGTCTATGGCTACACCTTC | CASRGGVYGYTF
TRBD1 | TRBJ2-7 | . | TRBV7-3 | TGTGCCAGCAGCTTAAGCTCGGACAGGGGACCCTACGAGCAGTACTTC | CASSLSSDRGPYEQYF
TRBD1 | TRBJ2-2 | . | TRBV7-9 | TGTGCCAGCAGCCCGACAGGGTCCCGCGGGGAGCTGTTTTTT | CASSPTGSRGELFF
. | TRBJ1-4 | . | TRBV6-5 | TGTGCCAGCAGAACAGGAGTTAGCACTAATGAAAAACTGTTTTTT | CASRTGVSTNEKLFF
TRBD2 | TRBJ2-7 | . | TRBV9 | TGTGCCAGCAGCGTGACTACCGGGACTACTTCTTTCGAGCAGTACTTC | CASSVTTGTTSFEQYF
TRBD1 | TRBJ1-1 | . | TRBV15 | TGTGCCACCAGCAGAGATCTGGGACAGATAAACACTGAAGCTTTCTTT | CATSRDLGQINTEAFF
TRBD1 | TRBJ1-2 | . | TRBV25-1 | TGTGCCAGCAGTGAGACAGGGGGCGGCTACACCTTC | CASSETGGGYTF
TRBD1 | TRBJ2-1 | . | TRBV2 | TGTGCCAGCCCCCGGGGGACAGGGGGGAATGAGCAGTTCTTC | CASPRGTGGNEQFF
. | TRBJ2-3 | once | TRBV5-1 | TGCGCCAGCAGCTATTTAGCGGTACAAAACACAGATACGCAGTATTTT | CASSYLAVQNTDTQYF
. | TRBJ2-1 | . | TRBV10-2 | TGCGCCAGCTCCAGCGTCTACAATGAGCAGTTCTTC | CASSSVYNEQFF
. | TRBJ2-3 | few | TRBV9 | TGTGCCAGCAGCGTAGGACTGGCAAGCACAGATACGCAGTATTTT | CASSVGLASTDTQYF
. | TRBJ1-3 | . | TRBV5-1 | TGCGCCAGCAGCTTGCTAGGGGTGTTCTCTGGAAACACCATATATTTT | CASSLLGVFSGNTIYF
. | TRBJ2-7 | . | TRBV25-1 | TGTGCCAGCAGTGATCCCTGGGGGGAGTTGTACGAGCAGTACTTC | CASSDPWGELYEQYF
TRBD1 | TRBJ2-7 | . | TRBV30 | TGTGCCTGGGCCGGGACAGGACCCCTAGACGAGCAGTACTTC | CAWAGTGPLDEQYF